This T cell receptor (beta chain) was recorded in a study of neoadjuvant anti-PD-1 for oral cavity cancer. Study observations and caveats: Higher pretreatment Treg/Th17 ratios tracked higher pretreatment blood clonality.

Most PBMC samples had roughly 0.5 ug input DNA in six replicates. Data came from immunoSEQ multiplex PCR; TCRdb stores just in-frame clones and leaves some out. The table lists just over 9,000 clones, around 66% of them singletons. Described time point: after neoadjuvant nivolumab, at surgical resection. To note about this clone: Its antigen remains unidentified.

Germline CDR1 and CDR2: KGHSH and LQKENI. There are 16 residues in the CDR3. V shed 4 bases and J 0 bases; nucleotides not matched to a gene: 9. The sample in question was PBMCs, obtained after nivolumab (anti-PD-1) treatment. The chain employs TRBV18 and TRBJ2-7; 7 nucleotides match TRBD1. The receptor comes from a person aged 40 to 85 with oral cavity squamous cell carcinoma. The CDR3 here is CASSRRDSLSSYEQYF. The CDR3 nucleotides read TGTGCCAGCTCACGAAGGGACAGCCTTAGCTCCTACGAGCAGTACTTC.